The rows below give T cell receptor beta chains drawn from one sample of a study of blood T cell repertoires in COVID-19. The repertoire was sequenced with immunoSEQ multiplex PCR; TCRdb's copy has only in-frame clones and lacks some. The sample records approximately 120,000 clones, approximately 84% being singletons. The sequenced sample consisted of peripheral blood. These receptors originate from a woman in her fifties or sixties with acute or convalescent COVID-19. CDR3s include the opening cysteine and the closing phenylalanine or tryptophan.

v_call cdr3_aa
TRBV6-5 CASISWSSGNYGYTF
TRBV5-1 CASSFQGAGGETQYF
TRBV6-6 CASSPTGLAGTNEQFF
TRBV5-1 CASSPSRGNGSPLHF
TRBV5-4 CASSPGSSGANVLTF
TRBV10-1 CASSERGGYEQYF
TRBV27 CASSSNPARDLYGYTF
TRBV30 CAWSVQRTDIYTRGEKLFF
TRBV28 CASSWGGRETQYF
TRBV27 CASSRGTGGSWEQYF
TRBV4-1 CASSQDRGRSQYF
TRBV16 CASSPNSVPPQHF
TRBV15 CATSRDGEGTNEKLFF
TRBV5-4 CATSGQGAPGSYEQYF
TRBV2 CASTELQYEQYF
TRBV5-1 CASSSLPGEQYF
TRBV11-2 CASSYNDRAGELFF
TRBV18 CASSPPSGGGYEQYF
TRBV5-1 CASSSIGDSNTEAFF
TRBV5-1 CASSWTGVDNTEAFF
TRBV5-1 CASSSTSGGANTGELFF
TRBV30 CAWSSQGFGRGTEAFF
TRBV12-5 CASGLGSLGTANSPLHF
TRBV6-5 CASRLAGASYEQYF
TRBV6-5 CASRTPGSYGYTF
TRBV19 CASRVHMRGGDTQYF
TRBV2 CASSRGTGEGYTF
TRBV3-1/TRBV3-2 CASSPGVGNTIYF
TRBV11-1 CASSLGGTETQYF
TRBV6-5 CASSPAGGENQPQHF
TRBV19 CASSPDRSTGNTIYF